A selection of T cell receptor beta chains follows, all from one sample in a study of liver allograft versus peripheral blood T cells. TCRdb re-derived calls from the reads in MiXCR, one entry per CDR3 protein. In the table there are about 3,800 distinct CDR3 sequences, more than 13% of which are singletons. Every receptor here comes from a human patient who had a liver transplant. Some T cells may be provided by the graft donor. Both conserved end residues are part of each CDR3. Each record gives: D gene, J gene, V gene, clone size, CDR3 protein, CDR3 DNA. D genes are given only for firm matches. Size is omitted from some rows. Given values are once, few, many or a class for expanded clones.

d_gene: .
j_gene: TRBJ2-7
v_gene: TRBV9
abundance: .
CDR3aa: CASSVAAGAEQYF
CDR3nt: TGTGCCAGCAGCGTAGCTGCAGGCGCCGAGCAGTACTTC

d_gene: .
j_gene: TRBJ1-3
v_gene: TRBV2
abundance: medium-sized
CDR3aa: CASSAGGPGNTIYF
CDR3nt: TGTGCCAGCAGCGCAGGTGGCCCTGGAAACACCATATATTTT

d_gene: .
j_gene: TRBJ1-5
v_gene: TRBV6-1
abundance: large
CDR3aa: CASSAGPGSNQPQHF
CDR3nt: TGTGCCAGCAGTGCGGGCCCGGGCAGCAATCAGCCCCAGCATTTT

d_gene: .
j_gene: TRBJ2-1
v_gene: TRBV29-1
abundance: medium-sized
CDR3aa: CSVGNNEQFF
CDR3nt: TGCAGCGTTGGAAACAATGAGCAGTTCTTC

d_gene: .
j_gene: TRBJ2-7
v_gene: TRBV9
abundance: few
CDR3aa: CASSVGSTNEQYF
CDR3nt: TGTGCCAGCAGCGTAGGATCGACTAACGAGCAGTACTTC

d_gene: .
j_gene: TRBJ2-7
v_gene: TRBV28
abundance: medium-sized
CDR3aa: CASSSRRDGPSEQYF
CDR3nt: TGTGCCAGCAGTTCCCGGCGGGACGGTCCATCCGAGCAGTACTTC

d_gene: .
j_gene: TRBJ2-7
v_gene: TRBV18
abundance: large
CDR3aa: CASSPAGSGEQYF
CDR3nt: TGTGCCAGCTCACCAGCAGGGTCAGGCGAGCAGTACTTC

d_gene: .
j_gene: TRBJ2-2
v_gene: TRBV5-6
abundance: medium-sized
CDR3aa: CASSLSAGWTGELFF
CDR3nt: TGTGCCAGCAGCTTGTCCGCAGGGTGGACCGGGGAGCTGTTTTTT

d_gene: TRBD2
j_gene: TRBJ2-7
v_gene: TRBV2
abundance: .
CDR3aa: CASSLTSGGYEQYF
CDR3nt: TGTGCCAGCAGTCTGACTAGCGGGGGCTACGAGCAGTACTTC

d_gene: .
j_gene: TRBJ2-1
v_gene: TRBV2
abundance: .
CDR3aa: CASSEAWGNEQFF
CDR3nt: TGTGCCAGCAGTGAAGCGTGGGGGAATGAGCAGTTCTTC

d_gene: .
j_gene: TRBJ2-7
v_gene: TRBV27
abundance: medium-sized
CDR3aa: CASSLKATYEQYF
CDR3nt: TGTGCCAGCAGTTTAAAGGCAACCTACGAGCAGTACTTC

d_gene: TRBD1
j_gene: TRBJ2-5
v_gene: TRBV27
abundance: many
CDR3aa: CASSKEVPGTGGETQYF
CDR3nt: TGTGCCAGCAGTAAAGAAGTCCCGGGGACAGGGGGGGAGACCCAGTACTTC

d_gene: .
j_gene: TRBJ2-1
v_gene: TRBV15
abundance: .
CDR3aa: CATSRRGGTEQFF
CDR3nt: TGTGCCACCAGCAGACGAGGGGGGACTGAGCAGTTCTTC

d_gene: TRBD2
j_gene: TRBJ2-1
v_gene: TRBV5-4
abundance: many
CDR3aa: CASSFGAGEANEQFF
CDR3nt: TGTGCCAGCAGCTTCGGAGCGGGAGAGGCCAATGAGCAGTTCTTC

d_gene: .
j_gene: TRBJ2-1
v_gene: TRBV27
abundance: few
CDR3aa: CASRLGGNEQFF
CDR3nt: TGTGCCAGCAGATTGGGGGGCAATGAGCAGTTCTTC

d_gene: .
j_gene: TRBJ2-1
v_gene: TRBV11-2
abundance: medium-sized
CDR3aa: CASSSRQLYNEQFF
CDR3nt: TGTGCCAGCAGCTCAAGACAGCTTTACAATGAGCAGTTCTTC

d_gene: .
j_gene: TRBJ1-2
v_gene: TRBV6-5
abundance: medium-sized
CDR3aa: CASSPLPLTGYGYTF
CDR3nt: TGTGCCAGCAGTCCCCTCCCATTGACAGGCTATGGCTACACCTTC

d_gene: .
j_gene: TRBJ2-1
v_gene: TRBV7-9
abundance: medium-sized
CDR3aa: CASSLAQGGYNEQFF
CDR3nt: TGTGCCAGCAGCTTAGCGCAGGGGGGCTACAATGAGCAGTTCTTC

d_gene: TRBD2
j_gene: TRBJ2-2
v_gene: TRBV24-1
abundance: .
CDR3aa: CATSAPGGSGRGTNTGELFF
CDR3nt: TGTGCCACCAGTGCGCCGGGGGGTAGCGGGAGAGGAACGAACACCGGGGAGCTGTTTTTT

d_gene: .
j_gene: TRBJ2-1
v_gene: TRBV13
abundance: medium-sized
CDR3aa: CASSLTPKSSYNEQFF
CDR3nt: TGTGCCAGCAGCTTAACTCCGAAAAGCTCCTACAATGAGCAGTTCTTC

d_gene: .
j_gene: TRBJ2-3
v_gene: TRBV6-6
abundance: .
CDR3aa: CASSPSGGTDTQYF
CDR3nt: TGTGCCAGCAGTCCGTCCGGTGGCACAGATACGCAGTATTTT

d_gene: .
j_gene: TRBJ2-6
v_gene: TRBV9
abundance: medium-sized
CDR3aa: CASSVEADAGANVLTF
CDR3nt: TGTGCCAGCAGCGTAGAGGCGGACGCTGGGGCCAACGTCCTGACTTTC

d_gene: .
j_gene: TRBJ2-7
v_gene: TRBV14
abundance: medium-sized
CDR3aa: CASSQELPSYEQYF
CDR3nt: TGTGCCAGCAGCCAAGAATTACCGAGCTACGAGCAGTACTTC

d_gene: .
j_gene: TRBJ2-7
v_gene: TRBV10-1
abundance: .
CDR3aa: CASGDSYEQYF
CDR3nt: TGCGCCAGCGGTGACAGCTACGAGCAGTACTTC

d_gene: .
j_gene: TRBJ2-1
v_gene: TRBV14
abundance: medium-sized
CDR3aa: CASSQEAGPGNEQFF
CDR3nt: TGTGCCAGCAGCCAAGAAGCAGGCCCGGGAAATGAGCAGTTCTTC

d_gene: .
j_gene: TRBJ1-5
v_gene: TRBV15
abundance: medium-sized
CDR3aa: CATSREAMGGQPQHF
CDR3nt: TGTGCCACCAGCAGAGAGGCGATGGGTGGTCAGCCCCAGCATTTT

d_gene: TRBD2
j_gene: TRBJ2-1
v_gene: TRBV20-1
abundance: medium-sized
CDR3aa: CSAPEGGTYNEQFF
CDR3nt: TGCAGTGCCCCTGAGGGAGGGACCTACAATGAGCAGTTCTTC

d_gene: .
j_gene: TRBJ1-5
v_gene: TRBV24-1
abundance: medium-sized
CDR3aa: CATSDHRSHQPQHF
CDR3nt: TGTGCCACCAGTGATCACAGATCCCACCAGCCCCAGCATTTT

d_gene: .
j_gene: TRBJ1-6
v_gene: TRBV27
abundance: medium-sized
CDR3aa: CASSLAAGSYNSPLHF
CDR3nt: TGTGCCAGCAGTTTAGCCGCTGGCTCCTATAATTCACCCCTCCACTTT

d_gene: .
j_gene: TRBJ1-2
v_gene: TRBV2
abundance: .
CDR3aa: CASSVDYGYTF
CDR3nt: TGTGCCAGCAGTGTGGATTATGGCTACACCTTC

d_gene: .
j_gene: TRBJ2-7
v_gene: TRBV20-1
abundance: many
CDR3aa: CSAWGQAHEQYF
CDR3nt: TGCAGTGCTTGGGGGCAGGCCCACGAGCAGTACTTC

d_gene: .
j_gene: TRBJ2-7
v_gene: TRBV6-5
abundance: medium-sized
CDR3aa: CASSYSEGSGPYEQYF
CDR3nt: TGTGCCAGCAGTTACTCCGAGGGGTCAGGGCCCTACGAGCAGTACTTC

d_gene: .
j_gene: TRBJ2-7
v_gene: TRBV7-2
abundance: few
CDR3aa: CASSWDHEQYF
CDR3nt: TGTGCCAGCAGTTGGGATCACGAGCAGTACTTC

d_gene: .
j_gene: TRBJ2-1
v_gene: TRBV14
abundance: medium-sized
CDR3aa: CASSQDPGGGDEQFF
CDR3nt: TGTGCCAGCAGCCAAGATCCGGGCGGTGGGGATGAGCAGTTCTTC

d_gene: .
j_gene: TRBJ2-7
v_gene: TRBV29-1
abundance: medium-sized
CDR3aa: CSVVFSSYEQYF
CDR3nt: TGCAGCGTTGTTTTCAGCTCCTACGAGCAGTACTTC

d_gene: TRBD1
j_gene: TRBJ2-7
v_gene: TRBV6-6
abundance: medium-sized
CDR3aa: CASSYAGTGGNEQYF
CDR3nt: TGTGCCAGCAGTTACGCCGGGACAGGGGGCAACGAGCAGTACTTC

d_gene: .
j_gene: TRBJ2-7
v_gene: TRBV10-2
abundance: .
CDR3aa: CASSGTDYEQYF
CDR3nt: TGCGCCAGCAGTGGGACTGACTACGAGCAGTACTTC

d_gene: .
j_gene: TRBJ1-2
v_gene: TRBV2
abundance: few
CDR3aa: CASRVGTEGYNYGYTF
CDR3nt: TGTGCCAGCAGAGTCGGGACCGAGGGGTATAACTATGGCTACACCTTC

d_gene: .
j_gene: TRBJ1-1
v_gene: TRBV7-2
abundance: medium-sized
CDR3aa: CASSRMNTEAFF
CDR3nt: TGTGCCAGCAGCCGGATGAACACTGAAGCTTTCTTT

d_gene: .
j_gene: TRBJ1-1
v_gene: TRBV19
abundance: .
CDR3aa: CASGYTEAFF
CDR3nt: TGTGCCAGTGGGTACACTGAAGCTTTCTTT

d_gene: TRBD1
j_gene: TRBJ1-5
v_gene: TRBV27
abundance: medium-sized
CDR3aa: CASSLVKGASQPQHF
CDR3nt: TGTGCCAGCAGTTTAGTAAAGGGGGCCAGTCAGCCCCAGCATTTT

d_gene: .
j_gene: TRBJ2-7
v_gene: TRBV12-3/TRBV12-4
abundance: many
CDR3aa: CASSLGGFSYEQYF
CDR3nt: TGTGCCAGCAGTTTGGGGGGTTTCTCCTACGAGCAGTACTTC

d_gene: .
j_gene: TRBJ2-3
v_gene: TRBV4-1
abundance: .
CDR3aa: CASSQESVKEGRSKDTQYF
CDR3nt: TGCGCCAGCAGCCAAGAATCGGTCAAAGAGGGGAGAAGTAAAGATACGCAGTATTTT

d_gene: .
j_gene: TRBJ1-5
v_gene: TRBV6-2/TRBV6-3
abundance: medium-sized
CDR3aa: CASSSGPSWQPQHF
CDR3nt: TGTGCCAGCAGCTCGGGCCCGTCGTGGCAGCCCCAGCATTTT

d_gene: .
j_gene: TRBJ2-7
v_gene: TRBV27
abundance: medium-sized
CDR3aa: CASSFIEAGSYEQYF
CDR3nt: TGTGCCAGCAGTTTCATCGAAGCTGGCAGCTACGAGCAGTACTTC

d_gene: .
j_gene: TRBJ2-3
v_gene: TRBV5-6
abundance: .
CDR3aa: CASSVGGDTQYF
CDR3nt: TGTGCCAGCAGCGTGGGGGGAGATACGCAGTATTTT

d_gene: TRBD1
j_gene: TRBJ1-4
v_gene: TRBV6-2/TRBV6-3
abundance: .
CDR3aa: CASRTGTGVVATNEKLFF
CDR3nt: TGTGCCAGCAGAACTGGGACAGGAGTAGTTGCAACTAATGAAAAACTGTTTTTT

d_gene: .
j_gene: TRBJ2-7
v_gene: TRBV7-2
abundance: .
CDR3aa: CASSLLDSYEQYF
CDR3nt: TGTGCCAGCAGCTTATTGGACAGCTACGAGCAGTACTTC

d_gene: .
j_gene: TRBJ2-2
v_gene: TRBV30
abundance: medium-sized
CDR3aa: CAWSEGGSVTGELFF
CDR3nt: TGTGCCTGGAGTGAGGGCGGGTCGGTCACCGGGGAGCTGTTTTTT

d_gene: .
j_gene: TRBJ2-3
v_gene: TRBV27
abundance: few
CDR3aa: CASSSGTDTQYF
CDR3nt: TGTGCCAGCAGTTCAGGCACAGATACGCAGTATTTT

d_gene: TRBD1
j_gene: TRBJ2-7
v_gene: TRBV6-6
abundance: medium-sized
CDR3aa: CASSYYPTGTGGYEQYF
CDR3nt: TGTGCCAGCAGTTACTACCCAACCGGGACAGGGGGCTACGAGCAGTACTTC

d_gene: .
j_gene: TRBJ1-1
v_gene: TRBV15
abundance: medium-sized
CDR3aa: CATSRVLGDTEAFF
CDR3nt: TGTGCCACCAGCAGAGTCTTAGGCGACACTGAAGCTTTCTTT

d_gene: .
j_gene: TRBJ1-2
v_gene: TRBV19
abundance: medium-sized
CDR3aa: CASSIDSGHGYTF
CDR3nt: TGTGCCAGTAGTATAGATAGTGGACATGGCTACACCTTC

d_gene: .
j_gene: TRBJ2-5
v_gene: TRBV14
abundance: medium-sized
CDR3aa: CASSREVETQYF
CDR3nt: TGTGCCAGCAGCCGGGAGGTAGAGACCCAGTACTTC

d_gene: TRBD2
j_gene: TRBJ2-3
v_gene: TRBV11-2
abundance: .
CDR3aa: CASSLLAGGTDTQYF
CDR3nt: TGTGCCAGCAGCCTATTGGCGGGAGGGACAGATACGCAGTATTTT

d_gene: .
j_gene: TRBJ1-5
v_gene: TRBV23-1
abundance: .
CDR3aa: CASSSNPNAGLHNQPQHF
CDR3nt: TGCGCCAGCAGTTCAAACCCGAATGCGGGCCTTCACAATCAGCCCCAGCATTTT

d_gene: .
j_gene: TRBJ2-1
v_gene: TRBV14
abundance: .
CDR3aa: CASSQAGAFYNEQFF
CDR3nt: TGTGCCAGCAGCCAAGCGGGGGCTTTCTACAATGAGCAGTTCTTC

d_gene: .
j_gene: TRBJ1-6
v_gene: TRBV27
abundance: medium-sized
CDR3aa: CASSLSVGSPLHF
CDR3nt: TGTGCCAGCAGCCTCTCGGTGGGTTCACCCCTCCACTTT